The 11 T cell receptor beta chains listed next were all sequenced from one sample in a study of shared clonotypes between healthy human individuals. The repertoire was sequenced with immunoSEQ multiplex PCR; TCRdb's copy has only in-frame clones and lacks some. Seen here are a few million clones, 92% observed once, and the top ten hold 0.3% to 0.4%. Specimen: naive CD4+ T cells from PBMCs. Subset given: CD45RA+ positively selected. The source of these receptors is a man between 18 and 29 years old in good health. Some clones in this sample may be carry-over from other donors' samples.

The rearrangement uses TRBV27 and TRBJ1-5; D is unclear. This CDR3 region has 13 residues. The V gene's germline CDR1 is MNHEY and CDR2 SMNVEV (reference sequence). V was pared by 4 bases and J by 3 bases, with 7 bases between. CDR3 sequence: CASSSMNNQPQHF. In nucleotides, the CDR3 is TGTGCCAGCAGTTCGATGAACAATCAGCCCCAGCATTTT.

This chain joins TRBV14 and TRBJ2-7; D may be TRBD2 (5 bases). This CDR3 has 13 residues. Deletions cut 4 bases from V and 4 bases from J, with 11 bases between. Germline V gives CDR1 SGHDN, CDR2 FVKESK. CDR3 residues: CASSPLADYEQYF. The CDR3, as DNA: TGTGCCAGCAGCCCCCTAGCTGATTACGAGCAGTACTTC.

The chain uses TRBV5-4 and TRBJ2-7; a weak D match, TRBD1 (6 bases). There are 15 residues in the CDR3. The germline V gene encodes CDR1 SGHNT and CDR2 YYREEE (reference sequence). Trimming removed 0 bases at V and 1 base at J, with 11 bases between. The CDR3 sequence is CASSLVGTTSYEQYF. DNA for the CDR3: TGTGCCAGCAGCTTGGTCGGGACAACTTCCTACGAGCAGTACTTC.

This clone was recorded once. The chain recombines TRBV4-3 with TRBJ2-1; D perhaps matches TRBD1 (5 bases). The CDR3 is 16 amino acids. V dropped 4 bases and J dropped 5 bases, with 18 bases sitting between them. Germline-derived CDR1 and CDR2 are LGHNA and YSLEER. The CDR3 nucleotides read TGCGCCAGCAGCCCTTTTGTGGGGCGAAAAGACAATGAGCAGTTCTTC. It encodes CASSPFVGRKDNEQFF.

The chain is built from TRBV2 and TRBJ2-1; possibly TRBD1 for D (6 bases). This CDR3 spans 13 amino acids. Trimming removed 4 bases from V and 4 bases from J, with 8 bases in between. Germline CDR1 is SNHLY and CDR2 is FYNNEI. The CDR3 reads CASSGTAYNEQFF. CDR3 in DNA: TGTGCCAGCAGTGGGACAGCTTACAATGAGCAGTTCTTC.

The chain joins TRBV15 to TRBJ2-7; D is tentatively TRBD1 or TRBD2 (6 bases each). Germline CDR1 and CDR2: LNHNV and YYDKDF (reference sequence). The CDR3 loop spans 15 amino acids. V was shortened by 1 base and J by 1 base, with 11 bases between the two germline ends. The CDR3 loop reads CATSRGGGLSYEQYF. The CDR3 coding sequence is TGTGCCACCAGCAGAGGTGGGGGGCTTTCCTACGAGCAGTACTTC.

As DNA, the CDR3 is TGTGCCAGCAGTTACTCTGAAGAGGCGGGGTATGAGCAGTTCTTC. This encodes CASSYSEEAGYEQFF. The V call is TRBV6-5, the J call TRBJ2-1; D is perhaps TRBD2 (6 bases). The V end was cut by 0 bases, the J end by 8 bases, with 14 bases between. CDR3 length: 15 amino acids. Per germline, CDR1 MNHEY and CDR2 SVGAGI.

This chain links TRBV2 with TRBJ1-1; D is ambiguous. The V end lost 6 bases, the J end lost 0 bases, and 8 bases lay between the germline ends. Per germline, CDR1 SNHLY and CDR2 FYNNEI. The length of the CDR3 is 13 residues. The CDR3 coding sequence is TGTGCCAGCAGAGCCGATATGAACACTGAAGCTTTCTTT. Its translation: CASRADMNTEAFF.

This clone has a single count. The V gene is TRBV5-4, the J gene TRBJ2-1; TRBD2 might be the D (6 bases). Per the germline V gene, CDR1 is SGHNT and CDR2 is YYREEE (reference sequence). CDR3 size: 16 residues. V gave up 6 bases and J gave up 2 bases, with 18 bases separating them. The CDR3 coding sequence is TGTGCCAGCACCCCGTCGGGGGTGCGTGCCTACAATGAGCAGTTCTTC. Its protein product is CASTPSGVRAYNEQFF. Supplemented by reference TRBV5-4 and TRBJ2-1, the full variable domain reads ETGVTQSPTHLIKTRGQQVTLRCSSQSGHNTVSWYQQALGQGPQFIFQYYREEENGRGNFPPRFSGLQFPNYSSELNVNALELDDSALYLCASTPSGVRAYNEQFFGPGTRLTVL.

This sequence joins TRBV5-1 and TRBJ2-5; maybe TRBD1 (6 bases). Germline lookup yields CDR1 SGHRS and CDR2 YFSETQ. With 1 base removed from V and 1 base from J, the gap between germline ends came to 11 bases. The CDR3 is 15 residues long. The CDR3 loop is CASSLRSRGQETQYF. The CDR3 DNA sequence: TGCGCCAGCAGCTTGAGGAGCAGGGGCCAAGAGACCCAGTACTTC.

This clone was detected once. The chain has TRBV25-1 and TRBJ2-2; possibly TRBD2 for D (6 bases). Between the trimmed V and J ends, which lost 7 bases and 4 bases, there was a span of 7 bases. The CDR3 covers 12 residues. The germline V gene has CDR1 MGHDK and CDR2 SYGVNS. CDR3 nucleotides: TGTGCCAGCATGGGGGGCACCGGGGAGCTGTTTTTT. This codes for CASMGGTGELFF.